This note documents a single T cell receptor (beta chain) sequence. Its antigen is not known. V dropped 5 bases and J dropped 2 bases, with 10 bases sitting between them. The CDR3 consists of 14 residues. The V gene's germline CDR1 is MGHRA and CDR2 YSYEKL. One to two pinch biopsies were taken from the rectum during colonoscopy. Before the diagnostic colonoscopy, ulcerative colitis patients were free of immunosuppressive medication. This record belongs to a study of pediatric ulcerative colitis. The study's findings and limits: Rectal repertoires separated controls, mild-moderate and acute severe colitis. Total lymphocyte DNA, not sorted subsets, was the template. All ulcerative colitis patients, but no controls, carried a couple of rectal clonotypes.

Assay: immunoSEQ multiplex PCR; the TCRdb copy retains only in-frame clones and omits some. The table lists 40,000 to 60,000 clones, over 70% of them singletons. What was sequenced was gut tissue. The chain employs TRBV4-1 and TRBJ2-1, with D perhaps TRBD2 (6 bases). The clonotype was recovered from a girl between 5 and 17 years old with moderate ulcerative colitis. The CDR3 sequence: CASSGTAPYNEQFF. In DNA form, the CDR3 reads TGCGCCAGCAGCGGGACTGCCCCCTACAATGAGCAGTTCTTC.